This TCR beta chain was sequenced during a study of tumor and adjacent non-tumor tissue in lung cancer. Study in general: Histology: around 13 adenocarcinoma, a couple of squamous cell carcinoma, 1 small cell lung cancer. Whole-study results and caveats: Top 100 clones took a larger repertoire share in normal lung.

No cell sorting was done before RNA was extracted from the tissue. Three rounds of nested PCR, following a modified ARM-PCR protocol, produced the TCRbeta library. TCRdb fed the multiplex PCR reads into MiXCR, producing one record per CDR3 protein. The profile shows roughly 220,000 distinct CDR3 sequences, 70% to 75% of them singletons. This clonotype has ten or more counts. The antigen is undetermined. CDR1 DFQATT and CDR2 SNEGSKA come from the germline V gene (reference sequence). V lost 3 bases to trimming and J lost 0 bases, with 12 bases between them. This CDR3 has 14 residues. Specimen: lung tumor tissue. This receptor was obtained from a man between 60 and 75 years old with non-small cell lung cancer. This sequence joins TRBV20-1 and TRBJ2-7, with unresolved D. CDR3 sequence (DNA): TGCAGTGCTAGGACGTTGGGCCTCTCCTACGAGCAGTACTTC. Amino acid sequence: CSARTLGLSYEQYF.